This T cell receptor (beta chain) was sequenced during a study of T cells after posttransplantation cyclophosphamide. Here immunoSEQ multiplex PCR was the method, and the copy in TCRdb shows in-frame clones only, minus some. The sample includes about 24,000 clones, roughly 88% seen only once; the top ten take approximately 6.8%. Details on this clone: The antigen is unknown.

Findings of the study overall: Later post-transplant blood repertoires were often dominated by donor CD8+ memory clones. After PTCy, TRB diversity resembled that of CNI/methotrexate controls. Skin or GI-infiltrating T cells shared few TRB sequences with blood.

Looked up from germline, CDR1 is WSHSY and CDR2 is SAAADI. V was clipped by 9 bases and J by 5 bases; unmatched bases: 10. The CDR3 totals 14 residues. The sequencing input was PBMCs. The chain employs TRBV10-2 and TRBJ2-3; 8 nucleotides agree with TRBD1. This clonotype originated in a woman in her sixties or seventies with a blood cancer, CMV-positive, and with a related stem cell donor. CDR3 sequence: CASKTGAAGDTQYF. DNA for the CDR3: TGCGCCAGTAAGACAGGGGCGGCCGGAGATACGCAGTATTTT.